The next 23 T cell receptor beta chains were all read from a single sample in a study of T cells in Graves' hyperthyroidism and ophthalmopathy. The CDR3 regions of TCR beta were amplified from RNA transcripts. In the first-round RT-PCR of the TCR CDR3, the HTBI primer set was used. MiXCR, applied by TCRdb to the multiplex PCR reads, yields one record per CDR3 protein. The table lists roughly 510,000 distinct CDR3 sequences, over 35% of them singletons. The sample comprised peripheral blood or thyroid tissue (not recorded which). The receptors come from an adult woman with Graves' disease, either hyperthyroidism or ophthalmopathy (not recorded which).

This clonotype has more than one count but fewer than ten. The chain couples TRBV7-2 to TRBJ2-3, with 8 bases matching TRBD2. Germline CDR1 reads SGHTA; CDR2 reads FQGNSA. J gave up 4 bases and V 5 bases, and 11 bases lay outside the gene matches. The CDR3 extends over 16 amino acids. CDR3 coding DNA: TGTGCCAGCAGCCCCATGGCGGGAGGCCTTTCAGATACGCAGTATTTT. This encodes CASSPMAGGLSDTQYF. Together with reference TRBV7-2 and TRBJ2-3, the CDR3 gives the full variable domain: GAGVSQSPSNKVTEKGKDVELRCDPISGHTALYWYRQSLGQGLEFLIYFQGNSAPDKSGLPSDRFSAERTGGSVSTLTIQRTQQEDSAVYLCASSPMAGGLSDTQYFGPGTRLTVL.

The CDR3 reads CASSLVEREIGYEQYF. The CDR3 DNA sequence: TGTGCCAGCAGCCTAGTGGAGAGGGAAATAGGCTACGAGCAGTACTTC. The chain uses TRBV4-2 and TRBJ2-7; D possibly corresponds to TRBD2 (5 bases). Per germline, CDR1 LGHNA and CDR2 YNFKEQ. V was pared by 4 bases and J by 3 bases, with 19 bases between. The length of the CDR3 is 16 residues.

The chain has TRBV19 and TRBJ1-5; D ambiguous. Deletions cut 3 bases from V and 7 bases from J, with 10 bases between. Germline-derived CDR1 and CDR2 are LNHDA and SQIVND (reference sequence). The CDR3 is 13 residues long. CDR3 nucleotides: TGTGCCAGTAGTATGCGGGGAAGCCAGCCCCAGCATTTT. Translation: CASSMRGSQPQHF.

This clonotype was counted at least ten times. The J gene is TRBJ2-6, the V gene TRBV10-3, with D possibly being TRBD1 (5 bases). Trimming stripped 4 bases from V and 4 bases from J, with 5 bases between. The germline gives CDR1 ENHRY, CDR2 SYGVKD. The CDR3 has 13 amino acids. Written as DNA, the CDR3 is TGTGCCATCAGTGCAGGGGGGGCCAACGTCCTGACTTTC. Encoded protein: CAISAGGANVLTF.

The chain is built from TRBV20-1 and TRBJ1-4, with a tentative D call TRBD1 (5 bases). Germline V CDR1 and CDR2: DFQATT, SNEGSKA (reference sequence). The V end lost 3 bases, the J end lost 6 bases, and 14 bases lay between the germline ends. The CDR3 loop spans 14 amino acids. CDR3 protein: CSASMWGRDEKLFF. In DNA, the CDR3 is TGCAGTGCTAGTATGTGGGGGAGGGATGAAAAACTGTTTTTT.

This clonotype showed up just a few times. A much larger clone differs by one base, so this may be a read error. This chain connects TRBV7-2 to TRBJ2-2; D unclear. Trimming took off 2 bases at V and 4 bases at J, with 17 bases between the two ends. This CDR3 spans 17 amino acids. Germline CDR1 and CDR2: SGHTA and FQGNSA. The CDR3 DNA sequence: TGTGCCAGCAGCTTATGCCGGGTCCAAGGTAGCACCGGGGAGCTGTTTTTT. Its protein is CASSLCRVQGSTGELFF.

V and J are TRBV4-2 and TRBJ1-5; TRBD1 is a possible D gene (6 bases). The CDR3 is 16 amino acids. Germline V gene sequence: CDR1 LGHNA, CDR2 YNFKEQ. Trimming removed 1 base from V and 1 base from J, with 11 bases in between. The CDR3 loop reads CASSQVIGQSNQPQHF. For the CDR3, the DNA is TGTGCCAGCAGCCAAGTTATCGGACAGAGCAATCAGCCCCAGCATTTT.

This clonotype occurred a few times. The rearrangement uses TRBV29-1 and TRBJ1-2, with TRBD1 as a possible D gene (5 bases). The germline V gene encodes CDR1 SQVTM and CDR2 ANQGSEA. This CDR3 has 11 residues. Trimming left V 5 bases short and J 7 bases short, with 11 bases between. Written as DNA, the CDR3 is TGCAGCGTTAAAACGGGGCCTGGCTACACCTTC. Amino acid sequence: CSVKTGPGYTF.

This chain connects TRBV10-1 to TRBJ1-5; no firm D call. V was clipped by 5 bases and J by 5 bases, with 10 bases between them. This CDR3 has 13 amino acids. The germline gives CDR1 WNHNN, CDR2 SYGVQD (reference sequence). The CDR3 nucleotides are TGCGCCAGCAGTCCGGGTCGGGATCAGCCCCAGCATTTT. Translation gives CASSPGRDQPQHF.

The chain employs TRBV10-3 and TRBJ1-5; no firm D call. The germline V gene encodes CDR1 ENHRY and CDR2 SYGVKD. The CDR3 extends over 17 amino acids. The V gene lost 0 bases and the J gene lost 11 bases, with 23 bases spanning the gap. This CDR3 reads CAISESAIAGGAETQHF. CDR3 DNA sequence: TGTGCCATCAGTGAGTCGGCAATAGCGGGAGGCGCTGAGACCCAGCATTTT.

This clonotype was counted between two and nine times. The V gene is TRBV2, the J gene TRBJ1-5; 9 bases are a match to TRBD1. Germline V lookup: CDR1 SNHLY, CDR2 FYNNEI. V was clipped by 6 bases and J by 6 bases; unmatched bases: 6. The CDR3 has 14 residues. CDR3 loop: CASSPRQGVQPQHF. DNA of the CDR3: TGTGCCAGCAGCCCTAGACAGGGGGTTCAGCCCCAGCATTTT.

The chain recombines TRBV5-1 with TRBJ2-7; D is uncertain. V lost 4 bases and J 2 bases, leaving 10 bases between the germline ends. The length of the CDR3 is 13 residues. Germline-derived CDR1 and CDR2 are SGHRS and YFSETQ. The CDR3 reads CASSRDLTYEQYF. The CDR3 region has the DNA TGCGCCAGCAGCCGCGACCTGACCTACGAGCAGTACTTC.

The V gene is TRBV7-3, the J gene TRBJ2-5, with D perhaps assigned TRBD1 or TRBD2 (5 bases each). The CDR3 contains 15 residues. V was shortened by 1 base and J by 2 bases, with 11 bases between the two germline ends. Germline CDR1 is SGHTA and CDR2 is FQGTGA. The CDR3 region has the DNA TGTGCCAGCAGCTTAAGACGGGGCAGACAAGAGACCCAGTACTTC. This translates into CASSLRRGRQETQYF. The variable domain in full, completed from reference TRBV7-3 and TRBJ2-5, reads GAGVSQTPSNKVTEKGKYVELRCDPISGHTALYWYRQSLGQGPEFLIYFQGTGAADDSGLPNDRFFAVRPEGSVSTLKIQRTERGDSAVYLCASSLRRGRQETQYFGPGTRLLVL.

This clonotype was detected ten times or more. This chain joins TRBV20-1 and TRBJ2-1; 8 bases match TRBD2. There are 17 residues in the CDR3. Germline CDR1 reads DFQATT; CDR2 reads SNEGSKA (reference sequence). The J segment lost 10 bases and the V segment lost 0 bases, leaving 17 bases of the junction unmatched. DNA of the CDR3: TGCAGTGCTAGAGATCTAATACGGAGCGGGAGAGGCAACGAGCAGTTCTTC. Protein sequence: CSARDLIRSGRGNEQFF.

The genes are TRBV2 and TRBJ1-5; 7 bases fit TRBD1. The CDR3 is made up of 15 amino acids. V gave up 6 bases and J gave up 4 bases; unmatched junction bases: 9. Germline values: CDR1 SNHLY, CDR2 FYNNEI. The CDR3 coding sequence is TGTGCCAGCAGCGGGGCAGGGGGGCGAAATCAGCCCCAGCATTTT. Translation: CASSGAGGRNQPQHF.

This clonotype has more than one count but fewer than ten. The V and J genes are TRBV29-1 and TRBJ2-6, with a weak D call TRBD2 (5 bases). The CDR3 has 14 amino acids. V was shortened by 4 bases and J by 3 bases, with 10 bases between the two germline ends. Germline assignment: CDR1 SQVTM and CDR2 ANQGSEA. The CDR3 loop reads CSVVGEYGANVLTF. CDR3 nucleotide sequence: TGCAGCGTTGTCGGGGAATATGGGGCCAACGTCCTGACTTTC.

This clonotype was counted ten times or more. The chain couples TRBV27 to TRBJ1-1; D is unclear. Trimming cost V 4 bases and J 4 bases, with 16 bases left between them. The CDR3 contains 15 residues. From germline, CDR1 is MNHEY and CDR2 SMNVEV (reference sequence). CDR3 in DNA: TGTGCCAGCAGTTACACCCTCGGGGATATCACTGAAGCTTTCTTT. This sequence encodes CASSYTLGDITEAFF.

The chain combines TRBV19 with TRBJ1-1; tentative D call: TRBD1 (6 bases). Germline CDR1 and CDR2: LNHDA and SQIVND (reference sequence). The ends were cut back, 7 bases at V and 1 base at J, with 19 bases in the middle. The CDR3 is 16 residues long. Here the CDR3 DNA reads TGTGCCAGTAATCTTGGGGACAATGCACGGAACACTGAAGCTTTCTTT. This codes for CASNLGDNARNTEAFF. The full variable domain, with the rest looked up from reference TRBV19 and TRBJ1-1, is DGGITQSPKYLFRKEGQNVTLSCEQNLNHDAMYWYRQDPGQGLRLIYYSQIVNDFQKGDIAEGYSVSREKKESFPLTVTSAQKNPTAFYLCASNLGDNARNTEAFFGQGTRLTVV.

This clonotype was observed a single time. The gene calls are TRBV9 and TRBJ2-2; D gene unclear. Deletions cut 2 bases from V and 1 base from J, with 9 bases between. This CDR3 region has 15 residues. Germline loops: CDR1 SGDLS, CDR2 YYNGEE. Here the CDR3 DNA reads TGTGCCAGCAGCGTTATAGCCATGAACACCGGGGAGCTGTTTTTT. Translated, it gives CASSVIAMNTGELFF.

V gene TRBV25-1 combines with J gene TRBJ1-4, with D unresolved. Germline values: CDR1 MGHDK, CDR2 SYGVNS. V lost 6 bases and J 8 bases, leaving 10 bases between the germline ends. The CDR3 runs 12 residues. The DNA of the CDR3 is TGTGCCAGCAGCGCCACAGCGGAAAAACTGTTTTTT. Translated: CASSATAEKLFF. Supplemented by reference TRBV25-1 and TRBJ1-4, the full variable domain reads EADIYQTPRYLVIGTGKKITLECSQTMGHDKMYWYQQDPGMELHLIHYSYGVNSTEKGDLSSESTVSRIRTEHFPLTLESARPSHTSQYLCASSATAEKLFFGSGTQLSVL.

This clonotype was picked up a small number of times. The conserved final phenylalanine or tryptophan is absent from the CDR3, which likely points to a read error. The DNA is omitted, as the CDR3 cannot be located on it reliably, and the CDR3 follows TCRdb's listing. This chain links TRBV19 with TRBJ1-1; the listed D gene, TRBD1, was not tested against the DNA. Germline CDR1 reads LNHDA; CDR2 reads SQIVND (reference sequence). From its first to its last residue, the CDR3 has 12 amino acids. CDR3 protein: CASSPTGQGAIY.

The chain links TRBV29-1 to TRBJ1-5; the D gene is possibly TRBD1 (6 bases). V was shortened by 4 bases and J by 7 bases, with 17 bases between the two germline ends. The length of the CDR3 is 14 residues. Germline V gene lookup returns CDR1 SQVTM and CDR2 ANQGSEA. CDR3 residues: CSVASGRGGQPQHF. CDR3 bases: TGCAGCGTTGCGTCGGGCAGGGGAGGACAGCCCCAGCATTTT.

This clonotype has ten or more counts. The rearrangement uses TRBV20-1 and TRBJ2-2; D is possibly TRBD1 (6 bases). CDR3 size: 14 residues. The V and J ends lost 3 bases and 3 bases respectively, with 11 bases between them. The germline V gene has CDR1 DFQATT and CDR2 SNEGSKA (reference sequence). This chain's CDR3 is CSARKRGYTGELFF. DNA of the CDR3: TGCAGTGCTAGGAAAAGGGGGTACACCGGGGAGCTGTTTTTT.